Below are 14 T cell receptor beta chains sequenced from a single sample in a study of CD8 T cells in Susac syndrome. Random hexamers primed reverse transcription of about 0.5 to 1 ug RNA. TCRdb re-called the immunoSEQ multiplex PCR reads with MiXCR, one entry per CDR3 protein. The sample includes under 200,000 distinct CDR3 sequences, around 94% of them seen just once. The specimen was CD4+ T cells from PBMCs. The receptors shown here come from a human donor in good health.

The V and J genes are TRBV5-4 and TRBJ2-7, with D possibly matching TRBD1 (5 bases). The germline CDR1 and CDR2 sequences are SGHNT and YYREEE (reference sequence). V shed 1 base and J shed 0 bases, with 11 bases lying between them. The CDR3 contains 15 residues. The CDR3 is CASSLSGILSYEQYF. The CDR3 DNA is TGTGCCAGCAGCTTGTCAGGGATACTCTCCTACGAGCAGTACTTC.

The chain links TRBV6-1 to TRBJ2-1; 14 nucleotides agree with TRBD2. Trimming took 4 bases from V and 6 from J; bases not matched to a gene: 2. The V gene's germline CDR1 is MNHNS and CDR2 SASEGT. The CDR3 has 15 residues. CDR3 sequence (DNA): TGTGCCAGCAGTGCGGGACTAGCGGGGGTCAATGAGCAGTTCTTC. It yields the protein CASSAGLAGVNEQFF.

This sequence joins TRBV7-2 and TRBJ2-5; 7 bases are shared with TRBD1. Germline V gene lookup returns CDR1 SGHTA and CDR2 FQGNSA. The CDR3 extends over 13 amino acids. V was clipped by 5 bases and J by 4 bases; unmatched bases: 4. The CDR3 is CASSPGTAETQYF. The CDR3 coding sequence is TGTGCCAGCAGCCCCGGGACAGCAGAGACCCAGTACTTC.

The V gene is TRBV20-1, the J gene TRBJ1-2; 7 bases align to TRBD1. CDR3 length: 13 amino acids. Trimming cost V 3 bases and J 4 bases; bases outside gene matches: 5. The germline V gene encodes CDR1 DFQATT and CDR2 SNEGSKA (reference sequence). The CDR3 region is CSASPGTAYGYTF. In DNA form, the CDR3 reads TGCAGTGCTAGCCCTGGGACAGCCTATGGCTACACCTTC.

The V gene is TRBV29-1, the J gene TRBJ1-1; D is possibly TRBD1 (6 bases). Trimming stripped 3 bases from V and 11 bases from J, with 16 bases between. The CDR3 covers 12 residues. Germline values: CDR1 SQVTM, CDR2 ANQGSEA. The CDR3 region has the DNA TGCAGCGTTGATACCCGGGGGCTTGACGCTTTCTTT. Amino acid sequence: CSVDTRGLDAFF.

V is TRBV3-1 and J is TRBJ2-1; 9 bases map to TRBD2. Germline assignment: CDR1 LGHDT and CDR2 YNNKEL (reference sequence). V shed 3 bases, J shed 9 bases, and the junction held 3 bases outside the gene matches. The length of the CDR3 is 13 residues. Here the CDR3 reads CASSQRGGSEQFF. The CDR3, as DNA: TGTGCCAGCAGCCAGCGGGGGGGCAGTGAGCAGTTCTTC.

The chain employs TRBV30 and TRBJ2-7, with 7 bases aligning to TRBD1. In germline, CDR1 is GTSNPN, CDR2 SVGIG (reference sequence). The CDR3 is 14 amino acids. The V gene end was trimmed by 3 bases and the J gene end by 2 bases; junction bases not matched to a gene: 7. CDR3 loop: CAWSPPGQPYEQYF. DNA of the CDR3: TGTGCCTGGAGCCCCCCGGGACAGCCCTACGAGCAGTACTTC.

This clonotype was observed once. This chain links TRBV9 with TRBJ1-2; possibly TRBD1 for D (6 bases). Trimming took 5 bases from V and 8 from J, leaving 16 bases between them. Germline V gene lookup returns CDR1 SGDLS and CDR2 YYNGEE. This CDR3 is built from 13 residues. The CDR3 sequence is CASSGTGMEGYTF. CDR3 DNA: TGTGCCAGCAGTGGTACAGGGATGGAGGGCTACACCTTC.

The rearrangement uses TRBV7-3 and TRBJ2-7, with TRBD2 matching 7 bases. The CDR3 is made up of 13 amino acids. Germline CDR1 SGHTA, CDR2 FQGTGA. V gave up 1 base and J gave up 3 bases; unmatched junction bases: 0. The DNA of the CDR3 is TGTGCCAGCAGCTTAAGCGGGGGCTACGAGCAGTACTTC. As protein: CASSLSGGYEQYF.

This clonotype was seen more than once but under ten times. J is TRBJ2-7 and V is TRBV12-3 or TRBV12-4; 11 nucleotides agree with TRBD2. The CDR3 is made up of 14 amino acids. Unmatched junction bases numbered 1, after V lost 5 bases and J lost 1 base. CDR3 residues: CASSPSGGSYEQYF. The CDR3 DNA sequence: TGTGCCAGCAGTCCTAGCGGGGGGTCCTACGAGCAGTACTTC.

The rearrangement joins TRBV15 to TRBJ2-2, with D perhaps TRBD1 (5 bases). V lost 9 bases and J lost 2, with 13 bases in between. The CDR3 runs to 14 residues. Germline V lookup: CDR1 LNHNV, CDR2 YYDKDF (reference sequence). The CDR3 here is CATGQGFNTGELFF. DNA for the CDR3: TGTGCCACGGGGCAGGGTTTCAACACCGGGGAGCTGTTTTTT.

J is TRBJ2-7 and V is TRBV18; tentative D call: TRBD2 (6 bases). The germline V gene has CDR1 KGHSH and CDR2 LQKENI. The V and J ends lost 2 bases and 5 bases respectively, with 16 bases between them. This CDR3 is built from 15 residues. In DNA form, the CDR3 reads TGTGCCAGCTCACCAGGAGGGTCATGGGTTAACGAGCAGTACTTC. Translated, it gives CASSPGGSWVNEQYF.

The chain links TRBV4-1 to TRBJ2-7; the D is unclear. The CDR3 runs to 14 residues. V shed 4 bases and J shed 3 bases, with 13 bases lying between them. CDR1 and CDR2 (germline): MGHRA, YSYEKL. The CDR3 sequence: CASSPPGKGYEQYF. In nucleotides, the CDR3 is TGCGCCAGCAGCCCTCCCGGCAAAGGCTACGAGCAGTACTTC.

V and J are TRBV6-2 or TRBV6-3 and TRBJ2-1; 10 bases map to TRBD1. Germline V gene data show CDR1 as MNHEY and CDR2 as SVGEGT. CDR3 length equals 14 residues. The V gene end was trimmed by 6 bases and the J gene end by 3 bases; junction bases not matched to a gene: 2. CDR3 sequence reads: CASRRTGGYNEQFF. The CDR3 DNA reads TGTGCCAGCAGGAGGACAGGGGGCTACAATGAGCAGTTCTTC.